This T cell receptor beta chain was recovered during a study of T-cell reconstitution after alpha-beta-depleted transplantation in children. Preparation of the TCRbeta library used unique molecular identifiers. TCRdb reanalysed the PCR reads using MiXCR and keeps one entry per CDR3 protein. This sample carries some 500,000 distinct CDR3 sequences, 32% of them seen once, and the ten largest clones take 2% to 2.5%. The CDR3 totals 14 residues. Germline V gene sequence: CDR1 SGDLS, CDR2 YYNGEE. The ends were cut back, 4 bases at V and 1 base at J, with 11 bases in the middle. Here the sequenced sample was PBMCs from the stem cell graft donor, taken from the stem cell graft. This receptor was obtained from a human donor who donated a stem cell graft to a child with aplastic anemia. The chain recombines TRBV9 with TRBJ1-1, with D unclear. CDR3: CASSPQGQNTEAFF. The CDR3 DNA reads TGTGCCAGCAGCCCCCAAGGGCAGAACACTGAAGCTTTCTTT.